Listed below are T cell receptor beta chains from one sample, sequenced in a study of T cell repertoires in cytomegalovirus infection. MiXCR, applied by TCRdb to the reads, yields one record per CDR3 protein. This repertoire shows hundreds of thousands of distinct CDR3 sequences, 9.6% found once; its top ten account for over 2.5%. Sequenced input: PBMCs. These receptors were obtained from a human donor in good health (CMV status not recorded). Some clones in this sample may be carry-over from other donors' samples. The CDR3 runs from the conserved cysteine through the conserved F or W. Each record gives: CDR3 DNA, CDR3 protein, J gene, D gene, V gene, CDR3 length, clone size. The D gene is left open where the match is weak. Not every row has a clone size; where given, it reads once, few, many or a size class.

CDR3nt: TGCAGTGCTAGAGATTGGCAGGTGGGCTATGGCTACACCTTC; CDR3aa: CSARDWQVGYGYTF; j_gene: TRBJ1-2; d_gene: NA; v_gene: TRBV20-1; len: 14; abundance: NA
CDR3nt: TGTGCCAGCAGCCCACCCGGGACAGTGAACACCGGGGAGCTGTTTTTT; CDR3aa: CASSPPGTVNTGELFF; j_gene: TRBJ2-2; d_gene: TRBD1; v_gene: TRBV7-9; len: 16; abundance: many
CDR3nt: TGTGCCAGCAGCCCGTCTTGGAGGGGCCTTGAAGAAAAACTGTTTTTT; CDR3aa: CASSPSWRGLEEKLFF; j_gene: TRBJ1-4; d_gene: NA; v_gene: TRBV11-2; len: 16; abundance: many
CDR3nt: TGTGCCAGCTCACCACTGCAGGGGGCCGAATACGAGCAGTACTTC; CDR3aa: CASSPLQGAEYEQYF; j_gene: TRBJ2-7; d_gene: TRBD1; v_gene: TRBV18; len: 15; abundance: many
CDR3nt: TGCAGCGTTGTCCGGCCAATGAACACTGAAGCTTTCTTT; CDR3aa: CSVVRPMNTEAFF; j_gene: TRBJ1-1; d_gene: NA; v_gene: TRBV29-1; len: 13; abundance: NA
CDR3nt: TGTGCCAGCAGTCCGTGGACTAGCGGGGCGAATGAGCAGTTCTTC; CDR3aa: CASSPWTSGANEQFF; j_gene: TRBJ2-1; d_gene: TRBD2; v_gene: TRBV12-3/TRBV12-4; len: 15; abundance: many
CDR3nt: TGTGCCAGCAGTGAGGGACAGGGTGAGCTGTTTTTT; CDR3aa: CASSEGQGELFF; j_gene: TRBJ2-2; d_gene: TRBD1; v_gene: TRBV28; len: 12; abundance: many
CDR3nt: TGCAGCGTTGAAGATGGAGCCATGGGGATCAATGAGCAGTTCTTC; CDR3aa: CSVEDGAMGINEQFF; j_gene: TRBJ2-1; d_gene: NA; v_gene: TRBV29-1; len: 15; abundance: many
CDR3nt: TGCAGTGCCAATCCGACTAGCGGGGCGGGGGAGACCCAGTACTTC; CDR3aa: CSANPTSGAGETQYF; j_gene: TRBJ2-5; d_gene: TRBD2; v_gene: TRBV20-1; len: 15; abundance: many
CDR3nt: TGTGCCAGTACAATGGGATACGCAGATACGCAGTATTTT; CDR3aa: CASTMGYADTQYF; j_gene: TRBJ2-3; d_gene: NA; v_gene: TRBV19; len: 13; abundance: NA
CDR3nt: TGTGCCAGCAGCCCGAGTCTAAATGAAGCTTTCTTT; CDR3aa: CASSPSLNEAFF; j_gene: TRBJ1-1; d_gene: NA; v_gene: TRBV7-2; len: 12; abundance: many
CDR3nt: TGCAGCGTTGAAGGGGAGGGAAACACCATATATTTT; CDR3aa: CSVEGEGNTIYF; j_gene: TRBJ1-3; d_gene: NA; v_gene: TRBV29-1; len: 12; abundance: few
CDR3nt: TGCAGTGCTAAAACAGCCTATGGCTACACCTTC; CDR3aa: CSAKTAYGYTF; j_gene: TRBJ1-2; d_gene: NA; v_gene: TRBV20-1; len: 11; abundance: NA
CDR3nt: TGTGCCAGCAGTTACTCGACGGCTAGTCAGACCGAAGCTTTCTTT; CDR3aa: CASSYSTASQTEAFF; j_gene: TRBJ1-1; d_gene: NA; v_gene: TRBV6-5; len: 15; abundance: NA
CDR3nt: TGTGCCAGCATCTCGGGGGAGACCCAGTACTTC; CDR3aa: CASISGETQYF; j_gene: TRBJ2-5; d_gene: NA; v_gene: TRBV7-9; len: 11; abundance: many
CDR3nt: TGTGCCAGCAGCTTATATCCGGGGAGCTCCTACAATGAGCAGTTCTTC; CDR3aa: CASSLYPGSSYNEQFF; j_gene: TRBJ2-1; d_gene: NA; v_gene: TRBV7-6; len: 16; abundance: many
CDR3nt: TGCAGTGCTAGTCCTTCAGTGAGCTCCTATAATTCACCCCTCCACTTT; CDR3aa: CSASPSVSSYNSPLHF; j_gene: TRBJ1-6; d_gene: NA; v_gene: TRBV20-1; len: 16; abundance: few